This TCR beta chain was recorded in a study of T cell responses to AZD1222 COVID-19 vaccine (dated by TCRdb to about 2021). Regarding the study in general: TCR sequencing covered some 240 trial participants: nearly 210 given two doses of AZD1222 and about 26 given two doses of MenACWY control vaccine. Trial participants were enrolled into age subgroups of 18-55, 56-69 and 70-plus years, which contained approximately 150, 28 and 58 TCR-sequenced participants, respectively.

Turning to this clone: The antigen this receptor binds is unknown. Base qualities were left out, and no much larger clone turns up one base away.

The CDR3 regions of human TCRbeta chains were analyzed by immunosequencing. In the original analysis: TCRs in the repertoires were compared against a reference library of SARS-CoV-2-specific TCRs that had been generated with the MIRA antigen-specificity platform. Breadth was defined as the fraction of unique TCRs that were SARS-CoV-2-associated, and depth was defined as the fraction of total T cells that were SARS-CoV-2-associated. Each spike-specific TCR was assigned to its reactive spike region and to a CD4 or CD8 class using the MIRA data. Log10-transformed breadth and depth values were compared by one-way ANOVA with Sidak's multiple comparisons tests. TCRdb retrieved this table from immuneACCESS and kept in-frame rearrangements only. Not all clones are present; in checked studies, unresolved V genes account for under half, and no reason is known for the remainder. V and J calls and clone size are as listed in that table; D and trimming were resolved from the DNA. Within this sample are some 120,000 clones, with 92% of them counted one time only. In total, the top ten clones hold about 7.7% of the sample.

General study outcomes and caveats: In the small 56-69-year group, the increase in depth fell short of significance, most likely because of low power. After two AZD1222 doses, spike-specific TCR breadth and depth were significantly higher than at day 0 and than in MenACWY recipients. Only five or six AZD1222 recipients were SARS-CoV-2 seropositive at baseline, limiting conclusions about previously exposed vaccinees. No day 14 peak-response samples were available, so repertoires were characterized only after the peak T cell response. Reportedly, almost half of the unique spike-specific TCRs recognized epitopes lying outside the regions that are mutated in the B.1.351 and B.1.1.7 variants. Participants were mostly white British and included more females than males, and it was suggested by the authors that clonal diversity may have been underestimated. CD4 TCRs associated with the vaccine covered the entire spike protein, and the dominant responses were in regions 160-218 and 743-854.

In the germline V gene (reference sequence), CDR1 corresponds to LGHDT and CDR2 to YNNKEL. V and J lose 1 base and 0 bases, and a span of 7 bases separates them. Measured from the cysteine to the phenylalanine, the CDR3 is 15 residues long. Only the CDR3 part of the read is kept: 45 bases, read in frame from the first base. The sample's time point label, decoded: about 28 days (+/-7) after the second vaccine dose. AZD1222 recipients whose second dose came at about 4 weeks and those whose second dose came at about 12 weeks were combined into one group, since spike-specific TCR depth and breadth did not differ between the two schedules. Vaccinee samples were obtained from the UK trials COV001 and COV002, which included a single-blind randomized controlled phase 2/3 trial of AZD1222 (ChAdOx1 nCoV-19) in healthy adults. For TCRbeta chain sequencing, PBMC samples from trial participants were taken at day 0 and at day 28 after the second dose.

Sequenced here: peripheral blood, sampled 28 days after the second AZD1222 dose. The TCR comes from an adult who received the AZD1222 COVID-19 vaccine. The rearranged chain carries TRBV3-1 (or the pseudogene TRBV3-2) and TRBJ1-3; no D gene call is confident. The nucleotide sequence is given as TGTGCCAGCAGCCAAGTACAGCCCTCTGGAAACACCATATATTTT. This yields the protein CASSQVQPSGNTIYF.